The following is a TCR beta chain sequence with its context. The data originate from a study of blood T cell repertoires in COVID-19. For the study at large: The study drew acute and convalescent COVID-19 samples from the United States, Italy and Spain. From T cells, B-cell-depleted T cells, or PBMCs came the material, which was cDNA or gDNA.

Under the authors' procedure: Using reference gene primer amplification, nucleated cell counts were estimated. Repertoires were generated with immunoSEQ multiplex PCR, while TCRdb's copy carries only in-frame clones and drops some. The V and J calls and the clone size are those of that table, but D and trimming were determined from the DNA. The sample includes roughly 130,000 clones, approximately 89% of them seen just once. CDR3 length: 14 amino acids. Between the trimmed V and J ends, which lost 3 bases and 3 bases, there was a span of 8 bases. CDR1 is KGHDR, CDR2 SFDVKD, per germline. The source material was peripheral blood. This clonotype was obtained from a man between 60 and 75 years old with active or convalescent COVID-19. The rearrangement joins TRBV24-1 to TRBJ2-1; possible D gene TRBD2, 5 bases. The CDR3: CATSDPGIYNEQFF. CDR3 DNA: TGTGCCACCAGTGATCCGGGAATCTACAATGAGCAGTTCTTC.